The rows below give T cell receptor beta chains drawn from one sample of a study of CD8 T cells in ankylosing spondylitis. TCRdb re-analysed the 5' RACE reads in MiXCR, keeping a single row per CDR3 protein. The table records about 44,000 distinct CDR3 sequences, 11% of them present only once. The sequenced material came from blood, either unsorted or a sorted T cell fraction (not recorded which). Receptors originate from a male donor with ankylosing spondylitis or in good health (not recorded which). Both conserved end residues are part of each CDR3. The order of the fields is J gene, V gene, clone size, D gene, CDR3 DNA, CDR3 protein. D genes are given only for firm matches. A row's size may be missing; if present it is once, few, many or a size class.

TRBJ1-2 | TRBV25-1 | many | . | TGTGCCAGCAGGGGAGATCAGGGAGCCTATGGCTACACCTTC | CASRGDQGAYGYTF
TRBJ2-2 | TRBV5-5 | many | TRBD1 | TGTGCCAGCAGCTTGAGGACAGGGGCCACCGGGGAGCTGTTTTTT | CASSLRTGATGELFF
TRBJ2-1 | TRBV20-1 | many | TRBD2 | TGCAGTGTCCAGACTAGCGGGGGATACAATGAGCAGTTCTTC | CSVQTSGGYNEQFF
TRBJ1-1 | TRBV11-2 | few | . | TGTGCCAGCAGCTTATCAATCGGGTCCACTGAAGCTTTCTTT | CASSLSIGSTEAFF
TRBJ1-3 | TRBV20-1 | many | . | TGCAGTACCGAGTCGGGAACAGGAAACTCTGGAAACACCATATATTTT | CSTESGTGNSGNTIYF
TRBJ2-2 | TRBV7-8 | . | TRBD2 | TGTGCCAGCAGCCCTCGGACTAGCGGGGCAGGGGACACCGGGGAGCTGTTTTTT | CASSPRTSGAGDTGELFF
TRBJ2-3 | TRBV20-1 | many | . | TGCAGTGCTAGGGGGCCTAGCACAGATACGCAGTATTTT | CSARGPSTDTQYF
TRBJ2-1 | TRBV7-7 | few | TRBD1 | TGTGCCAGCAGCCCCGGGACAGGGCACTACAATGAGCAGTTCTTC | CASSPGTGHYNEQFF
TRBJ2-5 | TRBV5-1 | many | . | TGCGCCAGCAGCTTATCCTTACGGAAAGAGACCCAGTACTTC | CASSLSLRKETQYF
TRBJ2-7 | TRBV7-2 | few | . | TGTGCCAGCAGCGAAACGGGAGCCTACGAGCAGTACTTC | CASSETGAYEQYF
TRBJ1-5 | TRBV7-2 | few | . | TGTGCCAGCAGCTTTGAAAGGAGTCAGCCCCAGCATTTT | CASSFERSQPQHF
TRBJ1-1 | TRBV12-5 | many | . | TGTGCTAGTGGTCTCCCTGAAATGAACACTGAAGCTTTCTTT | CASGLPEMNTEAFF
TRBJ2-3 | TRBV29-1 | many | . | TGCAGCGTTGCACCCGGTGGCACAGATACGCAGTATTTT | CSVAPGGTDTQYF
TRBJ1-6 | TRBV5-1 | many | . | TGCGCCAGCAGCTTGCACAGGGAATCCTATAATTCACCCCTCCACTTT | CASSLHRESYNSPLHF
TRBJ1-2 | TRBV12-3/TRBV12-4 | many | TRBD1 | TGTGCCAGCAGTCGGACAGGGCGTGATGGCTACACCTTC | CASSRTGRDGYTF
TRBJ1-1 | TRBV18 | . | . | TGTGCCAGCTCACCACGGGGCACGAACACTGAAGCTTTCTTT | CASSPRGTNTEAFF
TRBJ1-5 | TRBV19 | few | . | TGTGCCAGTAGTATTGGGCAGCCCCAGCATTTT | CASSIGQPQHF
TRBJ2-1 | TRBV7-9 | . | . | TGTGCCAGCAGCTTATCGGGGGGCGATTCGGGTGAGCAGTTCTTC | CASSLSGGDSGEQFF
TRBJ2-1 | TRBV29-1 | many | . | TGCAGCCATAGGCAGGACACCTACAATGAGCAGTTCTTC | CSHRQDTYNEQFF
TRBJ1-4 | TRBV30 | many | . | TGTGCCTGGAGTATACGGGAAAAACTGTTTTTT | CAWSIREKLFF
TRBJ2-5 | TRBV24-1 | many | TRBD1 | TGTGCCACCAGTGATTTTCGAGGGGGCGAGGAGACCCAGTACTTC | CATSDFRGGEETQYF
TRBJ2-3 | TRBV7-2 | few | . | TGTGCCAGCAGCCTAGTATCAGGAAACACAGATACGCAGTATTTT | CASSLVSGNTDTQYF
TRBJ2-7 | TRBV12-3/TRBV12-4 | many | . | TGTGCCAGCAGCCCCATGGGCAGGGCTTACGAGCAGTACTTC | CASSPMGRAYEQYF
TRBJ2-5 | TRBV12-3/TRBV12-4 | many | . | TGTGCCAGCAGCGAGAATGCAGAGCAAGAGACCCAGTACTTC | CASSENAEQETQYF
TRBJ1-6 | TRBV28 | many | . | TGTGCCAGCAACCCGACAGGACAAAATTCACCCCTCCACTTT | CASNPTGQNSPLHF
TRBJ1-1 | TRBV6-5 | medium-sized | TRBD1 | TGTGCCAGCAGTAACAGGGGGCGTGGGGCTTTCTTT | CASSNRGRGAFF
TRBJ1-6 | TRBV5-1 | many | . | TGCGCCAGCAGACTGGGACGGCCGGACTCACCCCTCCACTTT | CASRLGRPDSPLHF
TRBJ1-2 | TRBV3-1 | few | TRBD1 | TGTGCCAGCAGCCAAGGATTACCGGACAGGGGTTATGGCTACACCTTC | CASSQGLPDRGYGYTF
TRBJ1-5 | TRBV10-2 | . | . | TGCGCCAGCAGTGAGTCAGGGGAGGAACCCCATCAGCCCCAGCATTTT | CASSESGEEPHQPQHF
TRBJ1-1 | TRBV7-9 | few | . | TGTGCCAGCAGCCCCACCTGGCTGAACACTGAAGCTTTCTTT | CASSPTWLNTEAFF
TRBJ2-7 | TRBV20-1 | many | . | TGCAGTGCCGTACAGAGCTACGAGCAGTACTTC | CSAVQSYEQYF
TRBJ2-3 | TRBV29-1 | few | . | TGCAGAACTATTCGACGGAGGCCGGGCACAGATACGCAGTATTTT | CRTIRRRPGTDTQYF
TRBJ2-1 | TRBV28 | many | TRBD2 | TGTGCCAGCGGGGAGGGTTCCTACAATGAGCAGTTCTTC | CASGEGSYNEQFF
TRBJ2-1 | TRBV5-1 | many | TRBD1 | TGCGCCAGCAGCAACGGACAGGACTACAATGAGCAGTTCTTC | CASSNGQDYNEQFF
TRBJ2-2 | TRBV3-1 | . | . | TGTGCCAGCAGCCAAGGAACAGGGCCCGGGGAGCTGTTTTTT | CASSQGTGPGELFF
TRBJ1-6 | TRBV5-1 | few | TRBD1 | TGCGCCAGCAGCTTGGGACTTGACAGGGTCGAAAATAATTCACCCCTCCACTTT | CASSLGLDRVENNSPLHF
TRBJ1-5 | TRBV5-1 | many | . | TGCGCCAGCAGCTTGGATCGCTCCCCCACGCAGCCCCAGCATTTT | CASSLDRSPTQPQHF
TRBJ2-3 | TRBV27 | many | . | TGTGCCAGCAGTTCAGGCAGGTCAAGGGATACGCAGTATTTT | CASSSGRSRDTQYF
TRBJ1-6 | TRBV20-1 | many | . | TGCAGTGCTAGGGACTCTACCGCGAATTCACCCCTCCACTTT | CSARDSTANSPLHF
TRBJ1-1 | TRBV5-1 | many | TRBD1 | TGCGCCAGCAGCGACCGACAGGGGAACACTGAAGCTTTCTTT | CASSDRQGNTEAFF
TRBJ2-1 | TRBV7-2 | medium-sized | TRBD2 | TGTGCCAGCAGCTTTAGCGGGGTATACAATGAGCAGTTCTTC | CASSFSGVYNEQFF
TRBJ2-7 | TRBV6-1 | few | TRBD1 | TGTGCCAGCAGCCGACGACAGGGTTCCTACGAGCAGTACTTC | CASSRRQGSYEQYF
TRBJ1-1 | TRBV5-1 | many | . | TGCGCCAGCAGCTTGGTTTTAGGGGGTCGCACTGAAGCTTTCTTT | CASSLVLGGRTEAFF